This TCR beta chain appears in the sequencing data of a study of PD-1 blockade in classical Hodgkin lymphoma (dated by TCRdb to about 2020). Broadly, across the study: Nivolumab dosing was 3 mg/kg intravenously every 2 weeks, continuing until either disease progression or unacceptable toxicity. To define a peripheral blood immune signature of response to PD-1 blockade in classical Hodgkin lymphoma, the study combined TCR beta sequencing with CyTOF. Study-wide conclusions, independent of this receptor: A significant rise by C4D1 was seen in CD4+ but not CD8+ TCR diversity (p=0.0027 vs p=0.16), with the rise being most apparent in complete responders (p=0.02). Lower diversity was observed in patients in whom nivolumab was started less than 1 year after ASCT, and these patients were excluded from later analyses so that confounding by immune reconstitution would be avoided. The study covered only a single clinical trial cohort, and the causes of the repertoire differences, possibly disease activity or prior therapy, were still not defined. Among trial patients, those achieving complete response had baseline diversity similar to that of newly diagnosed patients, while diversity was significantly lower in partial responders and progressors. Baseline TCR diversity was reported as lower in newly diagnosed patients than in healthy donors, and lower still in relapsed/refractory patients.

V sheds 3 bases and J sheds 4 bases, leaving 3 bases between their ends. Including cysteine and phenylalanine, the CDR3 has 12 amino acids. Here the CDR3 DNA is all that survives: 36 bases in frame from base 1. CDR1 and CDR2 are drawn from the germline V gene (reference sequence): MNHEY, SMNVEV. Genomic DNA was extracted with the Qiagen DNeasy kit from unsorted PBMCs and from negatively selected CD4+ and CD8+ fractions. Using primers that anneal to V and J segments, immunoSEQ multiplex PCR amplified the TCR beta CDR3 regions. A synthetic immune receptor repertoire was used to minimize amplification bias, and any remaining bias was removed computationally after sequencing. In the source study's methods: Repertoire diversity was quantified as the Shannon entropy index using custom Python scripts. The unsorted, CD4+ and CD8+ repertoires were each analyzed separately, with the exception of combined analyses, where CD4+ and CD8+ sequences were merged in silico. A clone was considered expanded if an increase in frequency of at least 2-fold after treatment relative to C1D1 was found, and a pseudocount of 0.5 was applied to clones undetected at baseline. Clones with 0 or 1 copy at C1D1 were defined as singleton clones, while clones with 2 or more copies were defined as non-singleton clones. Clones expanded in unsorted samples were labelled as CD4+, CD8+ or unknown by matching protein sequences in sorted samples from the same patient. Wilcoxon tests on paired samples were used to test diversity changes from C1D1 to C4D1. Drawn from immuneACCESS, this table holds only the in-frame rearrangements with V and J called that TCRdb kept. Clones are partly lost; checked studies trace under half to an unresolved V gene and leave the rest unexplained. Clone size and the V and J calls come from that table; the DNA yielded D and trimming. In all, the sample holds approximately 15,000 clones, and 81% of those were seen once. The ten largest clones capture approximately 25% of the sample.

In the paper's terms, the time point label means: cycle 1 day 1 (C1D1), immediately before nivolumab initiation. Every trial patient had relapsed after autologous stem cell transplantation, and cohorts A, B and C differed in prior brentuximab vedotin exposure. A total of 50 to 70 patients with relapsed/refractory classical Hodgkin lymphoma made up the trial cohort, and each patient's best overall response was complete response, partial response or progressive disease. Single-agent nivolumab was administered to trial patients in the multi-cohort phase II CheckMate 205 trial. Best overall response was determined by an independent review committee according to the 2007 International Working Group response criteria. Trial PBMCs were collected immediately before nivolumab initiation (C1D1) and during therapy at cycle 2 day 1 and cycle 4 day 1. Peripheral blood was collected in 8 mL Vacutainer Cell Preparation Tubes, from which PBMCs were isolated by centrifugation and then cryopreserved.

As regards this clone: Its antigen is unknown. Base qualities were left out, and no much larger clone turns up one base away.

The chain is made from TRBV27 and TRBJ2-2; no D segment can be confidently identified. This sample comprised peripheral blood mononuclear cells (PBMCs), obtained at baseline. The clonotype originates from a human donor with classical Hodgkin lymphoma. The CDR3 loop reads CASSFATGELFF. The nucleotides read TGTGCCAGCAGTTTCGCCACCGGGGAGCTGTTTTTT.